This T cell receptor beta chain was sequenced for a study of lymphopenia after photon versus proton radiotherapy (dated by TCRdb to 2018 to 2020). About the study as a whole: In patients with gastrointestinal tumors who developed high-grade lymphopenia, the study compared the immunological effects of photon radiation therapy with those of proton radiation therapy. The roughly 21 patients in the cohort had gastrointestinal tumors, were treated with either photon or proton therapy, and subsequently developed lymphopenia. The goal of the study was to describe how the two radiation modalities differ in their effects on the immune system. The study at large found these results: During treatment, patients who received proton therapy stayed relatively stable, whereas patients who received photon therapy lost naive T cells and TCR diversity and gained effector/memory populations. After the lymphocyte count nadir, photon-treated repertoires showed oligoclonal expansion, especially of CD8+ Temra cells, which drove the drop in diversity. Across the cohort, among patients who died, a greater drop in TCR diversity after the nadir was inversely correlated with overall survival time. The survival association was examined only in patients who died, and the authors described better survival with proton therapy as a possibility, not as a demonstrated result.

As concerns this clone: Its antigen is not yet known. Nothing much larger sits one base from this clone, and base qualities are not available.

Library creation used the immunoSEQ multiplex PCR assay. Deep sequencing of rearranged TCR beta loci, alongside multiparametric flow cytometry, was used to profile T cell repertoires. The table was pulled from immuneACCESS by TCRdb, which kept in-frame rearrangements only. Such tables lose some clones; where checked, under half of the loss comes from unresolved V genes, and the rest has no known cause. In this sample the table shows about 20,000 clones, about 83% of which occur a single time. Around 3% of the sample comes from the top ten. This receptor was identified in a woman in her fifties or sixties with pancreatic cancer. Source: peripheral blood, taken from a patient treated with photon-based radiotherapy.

The CDR3 reads CASSPQGRKGNEQFF. The base sequence is TGTGCCAGCAGTCCCCAGGGACGCAAAGGCAATGAGCAGTTCTTC. The chain links TRBV28 with TRBJ2-1; the D gene is perhaps TRBD1 or TRBD2, each of them matching over 5 bases. Its CDR3 holds 15 amino acids, cysteine through phenylalanine. The read is trimmed to its CDR3 DNA, 45 bases read in frame from base 1. For CDR1 and CDR2, the germline V gene lists MDHEN and SYDVKM. V lost 5 bases and J lost 6 bases; the stretch between them is 17 bases long.